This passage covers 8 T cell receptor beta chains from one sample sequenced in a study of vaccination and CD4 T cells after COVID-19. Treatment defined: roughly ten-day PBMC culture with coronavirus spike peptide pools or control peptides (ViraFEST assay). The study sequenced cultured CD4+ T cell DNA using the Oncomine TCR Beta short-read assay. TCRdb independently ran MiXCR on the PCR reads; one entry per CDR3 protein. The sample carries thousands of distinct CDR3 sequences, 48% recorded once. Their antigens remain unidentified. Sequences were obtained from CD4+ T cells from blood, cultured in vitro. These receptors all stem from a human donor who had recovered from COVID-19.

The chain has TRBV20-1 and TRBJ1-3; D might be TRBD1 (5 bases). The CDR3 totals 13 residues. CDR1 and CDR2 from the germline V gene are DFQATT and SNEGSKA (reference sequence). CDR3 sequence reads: CSLSGTLGNTIYF. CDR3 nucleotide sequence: TGCAGCCTTTCTGGGACTTTAGGAAACACCATATATTTT.

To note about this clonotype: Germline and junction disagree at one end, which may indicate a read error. CDR3 DNA: TGTGCCAGCAATTACACGGGACAGTCCAGGGAGCAGTACTTC. Translated: CASNYTGQSREQYF. The gene calls are TRBV6-5 and TRBJ2-7; 7 bases align to TRBD1. Germline V gene lookup returns CDR1 MNHEY and CDR2 SVGAGI. This CDR3 is 14 amino acids long.

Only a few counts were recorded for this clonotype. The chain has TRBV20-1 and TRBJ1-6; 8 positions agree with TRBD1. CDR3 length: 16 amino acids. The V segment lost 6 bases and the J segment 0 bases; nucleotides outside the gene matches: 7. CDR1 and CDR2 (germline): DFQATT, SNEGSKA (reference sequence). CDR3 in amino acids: CSATTGDGSYNSPLHF. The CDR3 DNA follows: TGCAGTGCGACGACAGGGGATGGCTCCTATAATTCACCCCTCCACTTT.

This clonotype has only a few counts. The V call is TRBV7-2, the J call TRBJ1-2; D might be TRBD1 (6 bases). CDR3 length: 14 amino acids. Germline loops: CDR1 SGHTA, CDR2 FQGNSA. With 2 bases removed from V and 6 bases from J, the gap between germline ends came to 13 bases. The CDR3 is CASSLLAGVDGYTF. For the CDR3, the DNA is TGTGCCAGCAGCTTATTGGCAGGGGTTGATGGCTACACCTTC.

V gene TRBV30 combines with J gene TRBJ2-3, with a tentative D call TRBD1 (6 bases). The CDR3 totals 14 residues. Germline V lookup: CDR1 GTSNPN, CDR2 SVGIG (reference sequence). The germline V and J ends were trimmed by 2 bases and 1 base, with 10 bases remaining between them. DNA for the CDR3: TGTGCCTGGAGTCACAGGGATGGCACAGATACGCAGTATTTT. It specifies CAWSHRDGTDTQYF.

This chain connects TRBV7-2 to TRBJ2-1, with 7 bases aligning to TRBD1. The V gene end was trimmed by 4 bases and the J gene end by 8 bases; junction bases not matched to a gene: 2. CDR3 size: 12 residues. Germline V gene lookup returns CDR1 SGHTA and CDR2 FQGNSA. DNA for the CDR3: TGTGCCAGCAGCTCGACAGGGTATGAGCAGTTCTTC. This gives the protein CASSSTGYEQFF.

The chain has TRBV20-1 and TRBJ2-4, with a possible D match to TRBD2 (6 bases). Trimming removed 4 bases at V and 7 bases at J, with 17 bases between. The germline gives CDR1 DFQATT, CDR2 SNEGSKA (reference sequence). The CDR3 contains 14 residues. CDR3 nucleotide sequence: TGCAGTGCTATCGGGACTCCCGGATCGAACATTCAGTACTTC. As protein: CSAIGTPGSNIQYF.

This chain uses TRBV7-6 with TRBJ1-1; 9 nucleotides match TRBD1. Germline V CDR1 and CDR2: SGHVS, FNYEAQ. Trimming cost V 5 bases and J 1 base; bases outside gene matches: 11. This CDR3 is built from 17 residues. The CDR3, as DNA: TGTGCCAGCAGCCTACGTCCCGGGACAGGGAGGAACACTGAAGCTTTCTTT. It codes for CASSLRPGTGRNTEAFF.